The 26 T cell receptor beta chains listed next were all sequenced from one sample in a study of chemoradiotherapy in HPV16-positive cancers. Profiled with immunoSEQ multiplex PCR; TCRdb holds only in-frame clones, not every one. The repertoire has fewer than 30,000 clones, roughly 94% of them found once; the top ten carry 2.5% to 3%. Collection took place from a patient who underwent chemoradiotherapy. All receptors come from a human donor with HPV-associated anogenital cancer.

The V gene is TRBV28, the J gene TRBJ1-1; D is unclear. CDR3 length: 14 amino acids. V lost 3 bases and J lost 9, with 17 bases in between. Germline V CDR1 and CDR2: MDHEN, SYDVKM. The CDR3: CASSFTGKGGKAFF. The CDR3 DNA sequence: TGTGCCAGCAGTTTTACCGGAAAGGGAGGGAAAGCTTTCTTT.

The chain employs TRBV5-1 and TRBJ2-3; 8 positions agree with TRBD1. The length of the CDR3 is 14 residues. Germline V gene lookup returns CDR1 SGHRS and CDR2 YFSETQ. The J segment lost 4 bases and the V segment lost 5 bases, leaving 6 bases of the junction unmatched. CDR3 nucleotide sequence: TGCGCCAGCAGAACCGGGACAGGTGCAGATACGCAGTATTTT. Translation gives CASRTGTGADTQYF.

The CDR3 nucleotides read TGCGCCAGCAGTTCGGACGGGGTCCAAGAGACCCAGTACTTC. Translated: CASSSDGVQETQYF. This chain joins TRBV5-1 and TRBJ2-5, with a weak D call TRBD2 (5 bases). Germline V lookup: CDR1 SGHRS, CDR2 YFSETQ. Trimming took off 5 bases at V and 1 base at J, with 12 bases between the two ends. CDR3 length: 14 amino acids.

The V gene is TRBV6-5, the J gene TRBJ1-3; D is perhaps TRBD1 (6 bases). This CDR3 spans 13 amino acids. Germline V gene data show CDR1 as MNHEY and CDR2 as SVGAGI. Trimming took off 7 bases at V and 4 bases at J, with 11 bases between the two ends. The CDR3 is CASTQGYGNTIYF. CDR3 coding DNA: TGTGCCAGCACCCAGGGGTACGGAAACACCATATATTTT.

The rearrangement joins TRBV23-1 to TRBJ2-2; 8 positions agree with TRBD1. TRBV23-1 is an open reading frame, and its role is uncertain. There are 15 residues in the CDR3. With 4 bases clipped from V and 5 bases from J, the junction kept 6 bases outside the gene matches. CDR3 bases: TGCGCCAGCAGTCCTGACAGGGGCGGGACCGGGGAGCTGTTTTTT. This translates into CASSPDRGGTGELFF.

This chain links TRBV4-2 with TRBJ1-2; a weak D match, TRBD1 (5 bases). V lost 6 bases, J lost 4 bases, and 12 bases lay in between. Looked up from germline, CDR1 is LGHNA and CDR2 is YNFKEQ. This CDR3 has 13 residues. CDR3 region: CASRSGTVYGYTF. For the CDR3, the DNA is TGTGCCAGCAGATCCGGGACGGTCTATGGCTACACCTTC.

J is TRBJ2-2 and V is TRBV7-9, with D perhaps matching TRBD1 (7 bases). Deletions cut 8 bases from V and 7 bases from J, with 20 bases between. The CDR3 runs 15 residues. Germline CDR1 SEHNR, CDR2 FQNEAQ (reference sequence). CDR3 loop: CASYFSEGAVGELFF. In DNA, the CDR3 is TGTGCCAGCTACTTCTCGGAGGGGGCGGTCGGGGAGCTGTTTTTT.

V usage is TRBV19 and J usage is TRBJ2-2; 11 positions agree with TRBD2. V dropped 2 bases and J dropped 0; count of bases not matched to a gene: 2. The CDR3 consists of 17 residues. Germline V gives CDR1 LNHDA, CDR2 SQIVND (reference sequence). The CDR3 sequence is CASSILAGGSNTGELFF. Here the CDR3 DNA reads TGTGCCAGTAGTATACTAGCGGGGGGATCGAACACCGGGGAGCTGTTTTTT.

The chain couples TRBV9 to TRBJ1-5, with 8 bases that match TRBD1. Germline loops: CDR1 SGDLS, CDR2 YYNGEE. After removal of 3 bases from V and 9 bases from J, the junction contained 8 bases not matched to a gene. This CDR3 is 14 amino acids long. As DNA, the CDR3 is TGTGCCAGCAGCGGTGGGACAGGCAGGGGGCCCCAGCATTTT. It specifies CASSGGTGRGPQHF.

The chain couples TRBV29-1 to TRBJ2-3; 8 bases line up with TRBD2. The CDR3 is made up of 14 amino acids. Germline V gene data show CDR1 as SQVTM and CDR2 as ANQGSEA. The V gene end was trimmed by 6 bases and the J gene end by 4 bases; junction bases not matched to a gene: 9. CDR3 sequence (DNA): TGCAGCGTCGTGAGCGGGAGCTTAGCAGATACGCAGTATTTT. It is translated as CSVVSGSLADTQYF.

This clone was picked up a small number of times. The chain uses TRBV5-6 and TRBJ2-5; tentatively, D is TRBD1 or TRBD2 (6 bases each). The CDR3 is made up of 16 amino acids. The germline V and J ends were trimmed by 0 bases and 1 base, with 13 bases remaining between them. Germline assignment: CDR1 SGHDT and CDR2 YYEEEE. CDR3 sequence: CASSLGLTGAQETQYF. The DNA for the CDR3 is TGTGCCAGCAGCTTGGGGTTAACGGGGGCCCAAGAGACCCAGTACTTC.

V and J are TRBV10-2 and TRBJ2-3; D may be TRBD1 (6 bases). This CDR3 comprises 18 residues. Trimming pared 5 bases from V and 0 bases from J, leaving 21 bases between. The germline CDR1 and CDR2 sequences are WSHSY and SAAADI. For the CDR3, the DNA is TGCGCCAGCAGTCCCCGCGGGCTTCAGGGGTTGAGCACAGATACGCAGTATTTT. This encodes CASSPRGLQGLSTDTQYF.

This clone has a single count. The chain employs TRBV6-5 and TRBJ1-2, with a weak D call TRBD1 (6 bases). Germline CDR1 reads MNHEY; CDR2 reads SVGAGI. The CDR3 spans 14 residues. V was pared by 3 bases and J by 5 bases, with 13 bases between. CDR3 protein: CASSYGRTAYGYTF. The CDR3 DNA reads as TGTGCCAGCAGTTATGGGAGGACAGCATATGGCTACACCTTC.

J is TRBJ2-3 and V is TRBV18, with a tentative D call TRBD1 (6 bases). This CDR3 has 15 amino acids. The V gene lost 3 bases and the J gene lost 2 bases, with 12 bases spanning the gap. The germline gives CDR1 KGHSH, CDR2 LQKENI. CDR3 nucleotides: TGTGCCAGCTCACCCAAGCAGGGGTTCACAGATACGCAGTATTTT. Translating it yields CASSPKQGFTDTQYF.

The CDR3 is CASSSQTSDRPGYTF. Written as DNA, the CDR3 is TGTGCCAGCAGTTCCCAAACATCGGACAGGCCCGGCTACACCTTC. The chain is built from TRBV6-6 and TRBJ1-2; 7 bases are shared with TRBD1. CDR1 is MNHNY and CDR2 is SVGAGI in the germline V gene (reference sequence). V lost 4 bases and J lost 8; bases outside the gene matches: 13. This CDR3 is built from 15 residues.

The chain carries TRBV5-1 and TRBJ1-2; unclear D gene. V gave up 2 bases and J gave up 0 bases, with 8 bases separating them. The CDR3 is made up of 14 amino acids. Germline V lookup: CDR1 SGHRS, CDR2 YFSETQ. This chain's CDR3 is CASSLNIPNYGYTF. The CDR3 DNA sequence: TGCGCCAGCAGCTTAAATATTCCTAACTATGGCTACACCTTC. The full variable domain, rest sourced from reference TRBV5-1 and TRBJ1-2, is KAGVTQTPRYLIKTRGQQVTLSCSPISGHRSVSWYQQTPGQGLQFLFEYFSETQRNKGNFPGRFSGRQFSNSRSEMNVSTLELGDSALYLCASSLNIPNYGYTFGSGTRLTVV.

The gene calls are TRBV7-2 and TRBJ1-3; no definite D call. Germline V CDR1 and CDR2: SGHTA, FQGNSA. V was cut by 3 bases and J by 7 bases, with 7 bases left in between. This CDR3 is built from 12 residues. The CDR3 nucleotides are TGTGCCAGCAGCTTCGGTGCCAACACCATATATTTT. Amino acids: CASSFGANTIYF.

This chain joins TRBV19 and TRBJ2-3; TRBD1 might be the D (6 bases). The CDR3 is 13 amino acids. V was shortened by 8 bases and J by 0 bases, with 9 bases between the two germline ends. Germline values: CDR1 LNHDA, CDR2 SQIVND (reference sequence). CDR3 nucleotides: TGTGCCAGTCGACAGGACAGCACAGATACGCAGTATTTT. This gives the protein CASRQDSTDTQYF.

This chain connects TRBV15 to TRBJ2-7; D is perhaps TRBD1 (5 bases). This CDR3 has 15 residues. The V end lost 1 base, the J end lost 0 bases, and 10 bases lay between the germline ends. Germline V CDR1 and CDR2: LNHNV, YYDKDF (reference sequence). In nucleotides, the CDR3 is TGTGCCACCAGCAGAGGGGGCGGAAGCTCCTACGAGCAGTACTTC. Residues: CATSRGGGSSYEQYF.

The chain uses TRBV7-2 and TRBJ2-7; TRBD1 aligns across 7 bases. The CDR3 has 12 amino acids. CDR1 is SGHTA, CDR2 FQGNSA, per germline. V was clipped by 5 bases and J by 6 bases; unmatched bases: 4. CDR3 sequence (DNA): TGTGCCAGCAGCCCACAGGGGCGCGAGCAGTACTTC. Translated: CASSPQGREQYF. Supplemented by reference TRBV7-2 and TRBJ2-7, the full variable domain reads GAGVSQSPSNKVTEKGKDVELRCDPISGHTALYWYRQSLGQGLEFLIYFQGNSAPDKSGLPSDRFSAERTGGSVSTLTIQRTQQEDSAVYLCASSPQGREQYFGPGTRLTVT.

V usage is TRBV27 and J usage is TRBJ1-1; D might be TRBD1 (6 bases). Germline V CDR1 and CDR2: MNHEY, SMNVEV (reference sequence). This CDR3 region has 13 residues. V lost 9 bases and J 1 base, leaving 12 bases between the germline ends. DNA for the CDR3: TGTGCCAGTCAGGGGTCCTGGAACACTGAAGCTTTCTTT. Amino acid sequence: CASQGSWNTEAFF.

The chain uses TRBV27 and TRBJ2-5; a possible D gene is TRBD1 (7 bases). The J call may be faulty, since TRBJ2-7 better matches the DNA end. The CDR3 runs to 13 residues. Germline V lookup: CDR1 MNHEY, CDR2 SMNVEV (reference sequence). The chain's CDR3 is CASAGQPTYEQYF. CDR3 coding DNA: TGTGCCAGCGCGGGACAGCCGACCTACGAGCAGTACTTC.

The chain links TRBV10-3 to TRBJ1-1, with D maybe TRBD1 (5 bases). In germline, CDR1 is ENHRY, CDR2 SYGVKD. The CDR3 spans 13 residues. Trimming removed 3 bases at V and 3 bases at J, with 8 bases between. The CDR3 region is CAISERGDTEAFF. The CDR3 DNA is TGTGCCATCAGTGAAAGGGGTGACACTGAAGCTTTCTTT.

V and J are TRBV7-2 and TRBJ1-6; D is possibly TRBD1 (5 bases). The germline gives CDR1 SGHTA, CDR2 FQGNSA. V gave up 4 bases and J gave up 8 bases, with 12 bases separating them. This CDR3 is 14 amino acids long. The CDR3 loop is CASSSRVTDSPLHF. Here the CDR3 DNA reads TGTGCCAGCAGCTCCAGGGTAACGGATTCACCCCTCCACTTT.

The chain has TRBV7-8 and TRBJ2-7; D ambiguous. Trimming removed 2 bases at V and 6 bases at J, with 5 bases between. CDR1 SGHVS and CDR2 FQNEAQ come from the germline V gene. CDR3 length equals 11 residues. The CDR3 loop reads CASSLSTEQYF. In nucleotides, the CDR3 is TGTGCCAGCAGCTTATCTACCGAGCAGTACTTC.

This sequence joins TRBV28 and TRBJ2-3, with TRBD2 matching 10 bases. Germline CDR1 and CDR2: MDHEN and SYDVKM. CDR3 length equals 16 residues. V dropped 5 bases and J dropped 3; count of bases not matched to a gene: 8. This chain's CDR3 is CASSLRLAGETDTQYF. In DNA, the CDR3 is TGTGCCAGCAGTCTCCGGCTAGCGGGAGAGACAGATACGCAGTATTTT.